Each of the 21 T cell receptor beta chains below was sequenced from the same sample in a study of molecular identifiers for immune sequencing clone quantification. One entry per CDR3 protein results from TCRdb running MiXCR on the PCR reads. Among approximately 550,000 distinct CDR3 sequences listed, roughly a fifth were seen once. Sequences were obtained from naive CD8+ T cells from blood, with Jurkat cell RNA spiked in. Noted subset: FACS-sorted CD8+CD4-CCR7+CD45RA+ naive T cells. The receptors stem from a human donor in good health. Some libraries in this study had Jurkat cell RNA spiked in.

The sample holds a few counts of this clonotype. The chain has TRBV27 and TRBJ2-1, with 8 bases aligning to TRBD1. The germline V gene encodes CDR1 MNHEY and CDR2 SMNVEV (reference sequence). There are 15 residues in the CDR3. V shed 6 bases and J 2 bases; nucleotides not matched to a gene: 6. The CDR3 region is CASSQTGETYNEQFF. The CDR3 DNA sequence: TGTGCCAGCAGCCAGACAGGGGAAACCTACAATGAGCAGTTCTTC.

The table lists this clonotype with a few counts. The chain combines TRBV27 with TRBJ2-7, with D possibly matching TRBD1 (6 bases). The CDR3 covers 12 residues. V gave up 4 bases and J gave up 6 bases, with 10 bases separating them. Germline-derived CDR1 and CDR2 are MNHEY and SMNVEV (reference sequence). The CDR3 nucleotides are TGTGCCAGCAGTTCCGGGACACCCGAGCAGTACTTC. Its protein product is CASSSGTPEQYF.

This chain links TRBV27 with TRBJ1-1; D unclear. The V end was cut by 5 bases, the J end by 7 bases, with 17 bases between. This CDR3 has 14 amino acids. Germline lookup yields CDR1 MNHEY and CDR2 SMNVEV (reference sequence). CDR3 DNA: TGTGCCAGCAGTCCCGGGGTTCTGCTTGGTGAAGCTTTCTTT. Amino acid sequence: CASSPGVLLGEAFF.

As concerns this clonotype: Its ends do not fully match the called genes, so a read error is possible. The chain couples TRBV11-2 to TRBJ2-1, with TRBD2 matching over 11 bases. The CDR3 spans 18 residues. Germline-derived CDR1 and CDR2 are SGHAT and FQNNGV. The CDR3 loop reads CAGSSGLAGPSSYNEQFF. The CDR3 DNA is TGTGCCGGCAGCTCTGGACTAGCGGGCCCTAGCTCCTACAATGAGCAGTTCTTC.

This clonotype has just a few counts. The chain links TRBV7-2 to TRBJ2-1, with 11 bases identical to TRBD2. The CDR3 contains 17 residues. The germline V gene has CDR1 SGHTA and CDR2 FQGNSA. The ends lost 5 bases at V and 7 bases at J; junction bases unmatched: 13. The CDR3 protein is CASSHLVAGGPVNEQFF. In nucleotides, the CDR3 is TGTGCCAGCAGCCATCTAGTAGCGGGGGGGCCGGTAAATGAGCAGTTCTTC.

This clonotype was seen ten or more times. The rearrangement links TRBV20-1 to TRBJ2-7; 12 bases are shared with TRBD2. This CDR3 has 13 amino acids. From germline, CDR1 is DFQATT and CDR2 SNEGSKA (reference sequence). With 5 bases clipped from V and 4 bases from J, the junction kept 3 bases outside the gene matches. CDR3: CSADGLAGYEQYF. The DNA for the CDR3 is TGCAGTGCTGACGGACTAGCGGGATACGAGCAGTACTTC.

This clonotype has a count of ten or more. The DNA for the CDR3 is TGTGCCAGCAGTTTATCGTCAGGGCGAGCCAAAAACATTCAGTACTTC. Amino acid sequence: CASSLSSGRAKNIQYF. The rearrangement joins TRBV12-3 or TRBV12-4 to TRBJ2-4; a weak D match, TRBD1 (5 bases). This CDR3 region has 16 residues. Trimming took off 2 bases at V and 0 bases at J, with 11 bases between the two ends.

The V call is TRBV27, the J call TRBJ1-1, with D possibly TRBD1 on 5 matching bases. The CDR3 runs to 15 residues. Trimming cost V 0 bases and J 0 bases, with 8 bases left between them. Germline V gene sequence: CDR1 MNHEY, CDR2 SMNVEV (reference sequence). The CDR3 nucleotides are TGTGCCAGCAGTTTATCGTCAGGGATGAACACTGAAGCTTTCTTT. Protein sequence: CASSLSSGMNTEAFF.

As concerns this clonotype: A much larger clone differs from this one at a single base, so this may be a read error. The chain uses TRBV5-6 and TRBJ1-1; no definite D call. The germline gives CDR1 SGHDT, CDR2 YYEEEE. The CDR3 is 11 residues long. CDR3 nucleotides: TGTGCCAGCAGCTTAGGCCAGAGGACTCTCTTT. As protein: CASSLGQRTLF.

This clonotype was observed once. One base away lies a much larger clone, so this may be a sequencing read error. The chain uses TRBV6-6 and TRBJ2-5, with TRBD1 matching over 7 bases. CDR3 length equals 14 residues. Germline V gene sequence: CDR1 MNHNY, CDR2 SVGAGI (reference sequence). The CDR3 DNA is TGTGCCAGCAGCCTGGGGACAGCCCAAGAGACCCGGTACTTC. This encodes CASSLGTAQETRYF.

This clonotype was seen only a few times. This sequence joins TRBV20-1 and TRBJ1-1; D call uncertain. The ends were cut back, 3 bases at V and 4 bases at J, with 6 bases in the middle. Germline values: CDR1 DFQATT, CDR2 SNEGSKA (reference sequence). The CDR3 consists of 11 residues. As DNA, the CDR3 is TGCAGTGCTAGTGTAACCACTGAAGCTTTCTTT. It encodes CSASVTTEAFF.

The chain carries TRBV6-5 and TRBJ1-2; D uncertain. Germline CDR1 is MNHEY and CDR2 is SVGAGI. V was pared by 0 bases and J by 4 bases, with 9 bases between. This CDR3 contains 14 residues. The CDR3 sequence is CASSYSAGAYGYTF. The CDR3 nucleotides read TGTGCCAGCAGTTACTCTGCAGGAGCCTATGGCTACACCTTC.

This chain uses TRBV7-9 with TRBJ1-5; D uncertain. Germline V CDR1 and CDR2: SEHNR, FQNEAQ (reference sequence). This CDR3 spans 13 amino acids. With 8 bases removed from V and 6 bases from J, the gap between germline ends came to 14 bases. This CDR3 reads CASSREPSQPQHF. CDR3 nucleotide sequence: TGTGCCAGCTCCCGGGAACCCAGTCAGCCCCAGCATTTT.

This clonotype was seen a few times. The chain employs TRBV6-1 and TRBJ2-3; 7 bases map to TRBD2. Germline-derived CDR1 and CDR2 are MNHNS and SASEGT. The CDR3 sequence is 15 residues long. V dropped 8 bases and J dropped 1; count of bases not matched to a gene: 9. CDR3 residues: CASGGEFGGTDTQYF. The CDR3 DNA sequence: TGTGCCAGCGGGGGGGAGTTCGGGGGCACAGATACGCAGTATTTT.

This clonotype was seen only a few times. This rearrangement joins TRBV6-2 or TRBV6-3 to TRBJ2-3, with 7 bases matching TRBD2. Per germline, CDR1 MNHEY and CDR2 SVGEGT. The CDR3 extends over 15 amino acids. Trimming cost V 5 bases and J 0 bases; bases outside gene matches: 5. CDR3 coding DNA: TGTGCCAGCAGTCCCCACGGGGGGAGCACAGATACGCAGTATTTT. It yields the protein CASSPHGGSTDTQYF.

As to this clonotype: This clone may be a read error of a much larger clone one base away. In nucleotides, the CDR3 is TGTGCCAGCAGTTACGGGCTCAGCGGACCCTACGAGCAGTACTTC. It is translated as CASSYGLSGPYEQYF. The V call is TRBV28, the J call TRBJ2-7; D is possibly TRBD2 (5 bases). The CDR3 loop spans 15 amino acids. V shed 4 bases and J shed 2 bases, with 15 bases lying between them. Germline values: CDR1 MDHEN, CDR2 SYDVKM.

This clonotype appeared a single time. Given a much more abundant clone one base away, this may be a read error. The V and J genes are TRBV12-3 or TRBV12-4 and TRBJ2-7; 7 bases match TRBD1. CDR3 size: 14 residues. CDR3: CASSVRQGWYGQYF. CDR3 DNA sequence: TGTGCCAGCAGTGTCCGACAGGGATGGTACGGGCAGTACTTC.

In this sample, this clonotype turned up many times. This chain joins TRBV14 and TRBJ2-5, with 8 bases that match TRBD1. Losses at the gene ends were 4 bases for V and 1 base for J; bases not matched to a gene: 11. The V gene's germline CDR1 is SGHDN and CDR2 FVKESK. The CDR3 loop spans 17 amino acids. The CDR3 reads CASSRLPRDRIQETQYF. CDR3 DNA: TGTGCCAGCAGCCGCCTCCCCCGGGACAGGATCCAAGAGACCCAGTACTTC.

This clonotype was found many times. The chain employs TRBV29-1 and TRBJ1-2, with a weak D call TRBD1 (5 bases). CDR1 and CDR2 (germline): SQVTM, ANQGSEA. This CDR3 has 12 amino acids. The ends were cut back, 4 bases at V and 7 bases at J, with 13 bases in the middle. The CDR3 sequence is CSVGGVAPGYTF. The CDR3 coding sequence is TGCAGCGTTGGGGGGGTGGCACCTGGCTACACCTTC.

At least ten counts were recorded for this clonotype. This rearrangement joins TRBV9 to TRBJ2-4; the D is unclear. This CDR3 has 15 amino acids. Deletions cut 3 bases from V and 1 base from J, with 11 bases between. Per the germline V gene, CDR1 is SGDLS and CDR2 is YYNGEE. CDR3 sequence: CASSGGDSAKNIQYF. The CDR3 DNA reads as TGTGCCAGCAGCGGTGGTGATAGCGCCAAAAACATTCAGTACTTC.

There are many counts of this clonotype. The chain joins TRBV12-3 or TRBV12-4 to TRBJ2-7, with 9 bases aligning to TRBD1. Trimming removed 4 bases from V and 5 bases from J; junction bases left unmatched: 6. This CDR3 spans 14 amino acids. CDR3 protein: CASSWTGEGHEQYF. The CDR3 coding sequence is TGTGCCAGCAGTTGGACAGGGGAAGGGCACGAGCAGTACTTC.